The 21 T cell receptor beta chains in this list originate from one sample, sequenced in a study of shared clonotypes between healthy human individuals. Naive CD8 cells comprised CD45RO-negative, CCR7-positively selected cells, excluding terminally differentiated effector memory CD45RA+ cells. Sequenced by immunoSEQ multiplex PCR; TCRdb stores in-frame clones only, minus some. Among 500,000 to 700,000 clones, roughly 95% were seen once, and the ten largest hold 0.095% to 0.14%. Sample: naive CD8+ T cells sorted from blood. The receptors stem from a woman younger than 45 in good health.

V gene TRBV13 combines with J gene TRBJ2-3; the match to TRBD2 covers 9 bases. J was trimmed by 6 bases and V by 5 bases; bases with no gene match: 9. The CDR3 is 15 residues long. Germline CDR1 and CDR2: PRHDT and FYEKMQ (reference sequence). For the CDR3, the DNA is TGTGCCAGCAGCCCGACCCGGCGGGAGGGTGATACGCAGTATTTT. Residues: CASSPTRREGDTQYF.

This clone has only one observation. Other DNA sequences in the sample encode the same CDR3. The chain combines TRBV28 with TRBJ2-7, with 11 bases aligning to TRBD2. CDR1 and CDR2 from the germline V gene are MDHEN and SYDVKM. CDR3 length equals 14 residues. Trimming removed 5 bases from V and 7 bases from J; junction bases left unmatched: 7. The CDR3 DNA reads TGTGCCAGCAGTCCCCTAGCGGGAGGCTATGAGCAGTACTTC. Encoded protein: CASSPLAGGYEQYF.

The chain has TRBV27 and TRBJ2-5; TRBD2 matches 13 bases. TRBJ2-7 explains the end of the DNA better; the J call may be wrong. Germline CDR1 MNHEY, CDR2 SMNVEV (reference sequence). CDR3 size: 15 residues. CDR3 nucleotides: TGTGCCAGCAGTCTCGGGACTAGCGGGAAGGGCGAGCAGTACTTC. It is translated as CASSLGTSGKGEQYF.

The J gene is TRBJ1-5, the V gene TRBV28; 8 bases map to TRBD1. The CDR3 has 14 residues. V lost 5 bases and J lost 7; bases outside the gene matches: 7. In germline, CDR1 is MDHEN, CDR2 SYDVKM. Written as DNA, the CDR3 is TGTGCCAGCAGTAGCCAGGGGGCTGGGCAGCCCCAGCATTTT. Translation: CASSSQGAGQPQHF.

As DNA, the CDR3 is TGTGCCAGCAGTCCGGGGTTGGGGCGGGAGGGTTACGAGCAGTACTTC. Translating it yields CASSPGLGREGYEQYF. This chain uses TRBV28 with TRBJ2-7, with TRBD2 identical over 9 bases. J gave up 4 bases and V 5 bases, and 12 bases lay outside the gene matches. This CDR3 is built from 16 residues. The germline gives CDR1 MDHEN, CDR2 SYDVKM.

The genes are TRBV7-9 and TRBJ1-1, with 9 bases identical to TRBD1. The ends lost 5 bases at V and 3 bases at J; junction bases unmatched: 7. The CDR3 sequence is 15 residues long. Per the germline V gene, CDR1 is SEHNR and CDR2 is FQNEAQ (reference sequence). CDR3 sequence reads: CASSNRWTGDTEAFF. The CDR3 DNA reads as TGTGCCAGCAGCAACAGATGGACAGGGGACACTGAAGCTTTCTTT.

The gene calls are TRBV7-9 and TRBJ1-1; a weak D match, TRBD1 (6 bases). The V end was cut by 5 bases, the J end by 0 bases, with 10 bases between. Germline CDR1 reads SEHNR; CDR2 reads FQNEAQ (reference sequence). CDR3 length: 14 residues. DNA of the CDR3: TGTGCCAGCAGCGGCGCAGGGGTGAACACTGAAGCTTTCTTT. This gives the protein CASSGAGVNTEAFF.

The chain joins TRBV27 to TRBJ2-1, with TRBD2 identical over 11 bases. The CDR3 is made up of 15 amino acids. The germline CDR1 and CDR2 sequences are MNHEY and SMNVEV (reference sequence). Trimming took 8 bases from V and 7 from J; bases not matched to a gene: 10. The CDR3 loop is CASSSGTSGENEQFF. The CDR3 DNA reads TGTGCCAGCTCCTCCGGGACTAGCGGTGAGAATGAGCAGTTCTTC.

This clone was recorded a few times. The same CDR3 also results from other DNA sequences found in this sample. V gene TRBV9 combines with J gene TRBJ2-7, with TRBD1 identical over 7 bases. CDR1 and CDR2 from the germline V gene are SGDLS and YYNGEE. This CDR3 is 12 amino acids long. The ends lost 3 bases at V and 3 bases at J; junction bases unmatched: 0. CDR3 bases: TGTGCCAGCAGCGGGGACAGCTACGAGCAGTACTTC. Amino acids: CASSGDSYEQYF.

This clone showed up just once. This sequence joins TRBV28 and TRBJ2-5; 7 bases are a match to TRBD1. Gene TRBJ2-7 matches the end of the DNA better, so the J call may be wrong. There are 15 residues in the CDR3. The germline V gene encodes CDR1 MDHEN and CDR2 SYDVKM. The CDR3 spells CASSHTGESSYEQYF. The CDR3 DNA sequence: TGTGCCAGCAGTCATACAGGGGAAAGCTCCTACGAGCAGTACTTC.

The chain links TRBV28 to TRBJ2-7, with 7 positions matching TRBD2. This CDR3 has 14 residues. CDR1 and CDR2 (germline): MDHEN, SYDVKM. Trimming took 3 bases from V and 1 from J; bases not matched to a gene: 3. The CDR3: CASSLTSRSYEQYF. The CDR3 nucleotides are TGTGCCAGCAGTTTGACTAGCAGATCCTACGAGCAGTACTTC.

The rearrangement links TRBV19 to TRBJ1-2; 9 bases line up with TRBD1. The V gene end was trimmed by 4 bases and the J gene end by 3 bases; junction bases not matched to a gene: 6. Germline V lookup: CDR1 LNHDA, CDR2 SQIVND (reference sequence). The length of the CDR3 is 15 residues. In DNA, the CDR3 is TGTGCCAGTAGTACCCCGGGACAGGGACACTATGGCTACACCTTC. It specifies CASSTPGQGHYGYTF. Using reference TRBV19 and TRBJ1-2 for the parts outside the CDR3, the full variable domain is DGGITQSPKYLFRKEGQNVTLSCEQNLNHDAMYWYRQDPGQGLRLIYYSQIVNDFQKGDIAEGYSVSREKKESFPLTVTSAQKNPTAFYLCASSTPGQGHYGYTFGSGTRLTVV.

This chain links TRBV7-6 with TRBJ2-7, with 10 bases fitting TRBD1. Germline V gene lookup returns CDR1 SGHVS and CDR2 FNYEAQ. Germline trimming cut 5 bases from V and 4 bases from J; bases unmatched to any gene: 20. The CDR3 totals 19 residues. The CDR3 sequence is CASSNHVPLDRGAPYEQYF. The CDR3 DNA reads TGTGCCAGCAGCAATCACGTCCCGTTGGACAGGGGGGCCCCATACGAGCAGTACTTC.

The J gene is TRBJ2-5, the V gene TRBV27; 10 nucleotides agree with TRBD2. The J call could be wrong; TRBJ2-7 is a better fit for the DNA end. The CDR3 covers 14 residues. Germline V gene sequence: CDR1 MNHEY, CDR2 SMNVEV (reference sequence). CDR3 in amino acids: CASSRRTSGNEQYF. Written as DNA, the CDR3 is TGTGCCAGCAGTCGGAGGACTAGCGGAAACGAGCAGTACTTC.

The V call is TRBV28, the J call TRBJ2-4, with TRBD1 matching 8 bases. This CDR3 is built from 15 residues. The V and J ends lost 6 bases and 5 bases, in that order; junction bases with no gene match: 9. The germline gives CDR1 MDHEN, CDR2 SYDVKM. Written as DNA, the CDR3 is TGTGCCAGCAGGCTGCAGGGGGCTGTCGAAAACATTCAGTACTTC. It yields the protein CASRLQGAVENIQYF.

V is TRBV6-6 and J is TRBJ1-5; 9 nucleotides line up with TRBD1. Germline-derived CDR1 and CDR2 are MNHNY and SVGAGI (reference sequence). The J segment lost 4 bases and the V segment lost 11 bases, leaving 9 bases of the junction unmatched. The CDR3 spans 14 residues. CDR3 sequence: CAVRDRDLNQPQHF. CDR3 sequence (DNA): TGTGCCGTCAGGGACAGGGACTTGAATCAGCCCCAGCATTTT.

This clone was picked up one time. Other DNA sequences in the sample encode the same CDR3. The V and J genes are TRBV13 and TRBJ2-7, with 8 bases identical to TRBD2. This CDR3 has 14 amino acids. J gave up 1 base and V 8 bases, and 7 bases lay outside the gene matches. Germline V CDR1 and CDR2: PRHDT, FYEKMQ (reference sequence). Here the CDR3 DNA reads TGTGCCAGCTCATCGGGAGGGTCTTCCTACGAGCAGTACTTC. This sequence encodes CASSSGGSSYEQYF.

The CDR3 nucleotides are TGCGCCAGCAGCTCGGACTCCTTCTCCTACGAGCAGTACTTC. It translates to CASSSDSFSYEQYF. V gene TRBV5-1 combines with J gene TRBJ2-7, with D tentatively TRBD2 (5 bases). Per the germline V gene, CDR1 is SGHRS and CDR2 is YFSETQ. Trimming removed 3 bases from V and 0 bases from J, with 10 bases in between. This CDR3 region has 14 residues.

This chain uses TRBV27 with TRBJ2-7; TRBD1 matches 8 bases. V shed 5 bases and J 1 base; nucleotides not matched to a gene: 13. Germline CDR1 MNHEY, CDR2 SMNVEV (reference sequence). The CDR3 contains 17 residues. This chain's CDR3 is CASSGHETGQGSYEQYF. CDR3 bases: TGTGCCAGCAGTGGCCATGAGACCGGACAGGGATCCTACGAGCAGTACTTC.

The chain employs TRBV19 and TRBJ1-1, with D unresolved. Trimming took off 10 bases at V and 3 bases at J, with 21 bases between the two ends. The CDR3 runs to 15 residues. CDR1 and CDR2 (germline): LNHDA, SQIVND (reference sequence). CDR3 residues: CAKSVRDSVDTEAFF. CDR3 nucleotide sequence: TGTGCCAAGAGCGTGAGGGATTCGGTGGACACTGAAGCTTTCTTT.

The CDR3 DNA reads TGTGCCAGCAGTTTTCCGGAGGGGACTGAAGCTTTCTTT. Translating gives CASSFPEGTEAFF. This chain joins TRBV28 and TRBJ1-1, with D possibly matching TRBD1 (5 bases). V gave up 3 bases and J gave up 5 bases, with 10 bases separating them. The germline V gene encodes CDR1 MDHEN and CDR2 SYDVKM. CDR3 length equals 13 residues.